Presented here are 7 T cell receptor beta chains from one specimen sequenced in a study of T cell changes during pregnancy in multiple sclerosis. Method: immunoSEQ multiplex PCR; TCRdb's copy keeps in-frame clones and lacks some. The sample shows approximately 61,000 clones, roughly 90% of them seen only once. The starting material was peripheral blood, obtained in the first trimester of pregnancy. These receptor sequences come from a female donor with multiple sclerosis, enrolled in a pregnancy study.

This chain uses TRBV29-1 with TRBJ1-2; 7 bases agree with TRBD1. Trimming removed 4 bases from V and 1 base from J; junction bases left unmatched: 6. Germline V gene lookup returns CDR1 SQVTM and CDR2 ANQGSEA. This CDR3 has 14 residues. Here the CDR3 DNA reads TGCAGCGTTGTGAGGGACAGACTTAACTATGGCTACACCTTC. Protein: CSVVRDRLNYGYTF.

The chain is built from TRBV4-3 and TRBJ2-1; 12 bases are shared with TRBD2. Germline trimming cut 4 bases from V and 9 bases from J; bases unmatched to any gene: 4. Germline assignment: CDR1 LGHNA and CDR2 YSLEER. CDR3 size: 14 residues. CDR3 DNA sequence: TGCGCCAGCAGCCCACAACTAGCGGGAGGTGAGCAGTTCTTC. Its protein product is CASSPQLAGGEQFF.

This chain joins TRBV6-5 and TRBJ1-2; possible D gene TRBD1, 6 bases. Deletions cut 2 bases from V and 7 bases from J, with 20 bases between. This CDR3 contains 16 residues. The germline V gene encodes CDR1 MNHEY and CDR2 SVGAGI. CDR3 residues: CASSYGGGALGSGYTF. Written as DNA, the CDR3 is TGTGCCAGCAGTTACGGCGGGGGGGCCTTGGGGAGTGGCTACACCTTC.

The DNA for the CDR3 is TGCAGCGTCCCTGACCAGGCTAACTATGGCTACACCTTC. Amino acid sequence: CSVPDQANYGYTF. V is TRBV29-1 and J is TRBJ1-2; no clear D. Germline loops: CDR1 SQVTM, CDR2 ANQGSEA. The V end lost 6 bases, the J end lost 0 bases, and 11 bases lay between the germline ends. The length of the CDR3 is 13 residues.

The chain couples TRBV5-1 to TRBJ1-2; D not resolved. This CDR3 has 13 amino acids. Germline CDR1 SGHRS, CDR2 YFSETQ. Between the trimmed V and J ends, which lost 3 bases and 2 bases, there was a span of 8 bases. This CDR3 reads CASSSGLNYGYTF. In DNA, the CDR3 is TGCGCCAGCAGCTCAGGATTAAACTATGGCTACACCTTC.

This chain's CDR3 is CASSFSGRADTQYF. The CDR3 region has the DNA TGTGCCAGCAGCTTTAGCGGGAGGGCAGATACGCAGTATTTT. The chain combines TRBV11-2 with TRBJ2-3; 11 positions agree with TRBD2. This CDR3 contains 14 residues. With V trimmed by 3 bases and J by 4 bases, 0 bases remained unmatched. Germline CDR1 reads SGHAT; CDR2 reads FQNNGV.

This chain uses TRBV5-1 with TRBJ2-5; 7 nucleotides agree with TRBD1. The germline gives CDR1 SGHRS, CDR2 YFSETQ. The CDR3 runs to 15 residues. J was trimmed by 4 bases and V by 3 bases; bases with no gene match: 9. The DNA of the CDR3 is TGCGCCAGCAGCTCCCAACCGGGACAGATAGAGACCCAGTACTTC. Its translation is CASSSQPGQIETQYF.